Following are 7 T cell receptor beta chains from one sample sequenced in a study of blood T cell repertoires in COVID-19. TCRdb keeps only in-frame clones here, not all; method: immunoSEQ multiplex PCR. The profile shows over 150,000 clones, roughly 93% of them singletons. Sequences were obtained from peripheral blood. The receptors shown here come from a man aged 18-30 years with acute or convalescent COVID-19.

This rearrangement joins TRBV6-5 to TRBJ1-1; 8 bases are shared with TRBD1. V gave up 2 bases and J gave up 8 bases; unmatched junction bases: 10. Germline V gene sequence: CDR1 MNHEY, CDR2 SVGAGI. The CDR3 has 15 residues. In DNA, the CDR3 is TGTGCCAGCAGTTACCCCGGACAGGGCGTAATAGAAGCTTTCTTT. Amino acid sequence: CASSYPGQGVIEAFF.

The chain is built from TRBV2 and TRBJ2-7; D is possibly TRBD2 (5 bases). The CDR3 covers 14 residues. CDR1 is SNHLY and CDR2 is FYNNEI in the germline V gene. The ends were cut back, 5 bases at V and 0 bases at J, with 11 bases in the middle. The CDR3 protein is CASSWTALSYEQYF. The CDR3 nucleotides are TGTGCCAGCAGTTGGACTGCTCTCTCCTACGAGCAGTACTTC. Filled out from reference TRBV2 and TRBJ2-7, the complete variable domain reads EPEVTQTPSHQVTQMGQEVILRCVPISNHLYFYWYRQILGQKVEFLVSFYNNEISEKSEIFDDQFSVERPDGSNFTLKIRSTKLEDSAMYFCASSWTALSYEQYFGPGTRLTVT.

The chain links TRBV6-5 to TRBJ1-5; no definite D call. Germline V gene lookup returns CDR1 MNHEY and CDR2 SVGAGI. The CDR3 extends over 13 amino acids. V gave up 6 bases and J gave up 4 bases, with 10 bases separating them. The CDR3 is CASRGPTNQPQHF. DNA of the CDR3: TGTGCCAGCAGGGGTCCGACAAATCAGCCCCAGCATTTT.

This chain joins TRBV9 and TRBJ1-2, with 7 bases lining up with TRBD1. The V and J ends lost 1 base and 3 bases, in that order; junction bases with no gene match: 3. The CDR3 extends over 14 amino acids. CDR1 is SGDLS, CDR2 YYNGEE, per germline. Here the CDR3 reads CASSVNGQDYGYTF. The CDR3 DNA reads as TGTGCCAGCAGCGTAAACGGACAGGACTATGGCTACACCTTC.

Note on this clone: The junction and the germline gene differ at one end; a read error may be behind it. The chain is built from TRBV27 and TRBJ1-5; weak D call: TRBD1 (6 bases). This CDR3 is 14 amino acids long. CDR1 and CDR2 (germline): MNHEY, SMNVEV (reference sequence). In DNA form, the CDR3 reads TGTGCCAGCAGTGCACAGGGTAGCGATCAGCCCCAGCATTTT. As protein: CASSAQGSDQPQHF.

The genes are TRBV25-1 and TRBJ2-1, with no clear D. The CDR3 has 11 amino acids. Trimming took 6 bases from V and 5 from J, leaving 5 bases between them. CDR1 is MGHDK, CDR2 SYGVNS, per germline. The CDR3 loop is CASRRNNEQFF. The DNA for the CDR3 is TGTGCCAGCAGGCGAAACAATGAGCAGTTCTTC. Looking up the rest from reference TRBV25-1 and TRBJ2-1 gives the full variable domain: EADIYQTPRYLVIGTGKKITLECSQTMGHDKMYWYQQDPGMELHLIHYSYGVNSTEKGDLSSESTVSRIRTEHFPLTLESARPSHTSQYLCASRRNNEQFFGPGTRLTVL.

J is TRBJ2-5 and V is TRBV24-1; 14 bases map to TRBD2. The CDR3 has 15 amino acids. Germline assignment: CDR1 KGHDR and CDR2 SFDVKD. Trimming took 4 bases from V and 5 from J; bases not matched to a gene: 2. The CDR3 nucleotides are TGTGCCACCAGTGAGACTAGCGGGGGGGCCGAGACCCAGTACTTC. Its protein is CATSETSGGAETQYF.